The 27 T cell receptor beta chains below all came from one sample that was sequenced in a study of blood T cell repertoires in COVID-19. This table comes from immunoSEQ multiplex PCR, and its TCRdb copy is limited to in-frame clones, with some not included. This sample carries about 140,000 clones, approximately 82% of them seen once, and the ten largest clones take about 10%. Sequencing was carried out using peripheral blood. The receptor source for this set is a man aged 55 to 70 with active or convalescent COVID-19.

The rearrangement links TRBV11-3 to TRBJ1-6, with D uncertain. Deletions cut 5 bases from V and 2 bases from J, with 4 bases between. Germline values: CDR1 SGHNT, CDR2 YENEEA. The CDR3 has 13 amino acids. CDR3 residues: CASSDTYNSPLHF. CDR3 bases: TGTGCCAGCAGCGACACCTATAATTCACCCCTCCACTTT.

J is TRBJ1-1 and V is TRBV7-6; no reliable D call. V gave up 1 base and J gave up 6 bases, with 15 bases separating them. Germline CDR1 SGHVS, CDR2 FNYEAQ. The CDR3 totals 15 residues. The CDR3 sequence is CASSLDLRGSAEAFF. The CDR3 bases are TGTGCCAGCAGCTTAGATCTACGGGGATCGGCTGAAGCTTTCTTT.

The V and J genes are TRBV4-1 and TRBJ2-5, with TRBD2 as a possible D gene (5 bases). Germline V gene data show CDR1 as MGHRA and CDR2 as YSYEKL. The CDR3 extends over 13 amino acids. With 8 bases removed from V and 2 bases from J, the gap between germline ends came to 12 bases. CDR3 region: CASSGIYQETQYF. The CDR3 DNA reads TGCGCCAGCTCCGGGATCTATCAAGAGACCCAGTACTTC.

V usage is TRBV24-1 and J usage is TRBJ2-3, with TRBD1 as a possible D gene (5 bases). CDR3 length: 13 amino acids. Trimming took 5 bases from V and 2 from J, leaving 7 bases between them. Germline lookup yields CDR1 KGHDR and CDR2 SFDVKD. The CDR3 coding sequence is TGTGCCACCAGTGTAGGGGCCACAGATACGCAGTATTTT. It is translated as CATSVGATDTQYF.

This clone turned up a few times. The chain is built from TRBV6-5 and TRBJ1-1; weak D call: TRBD1 (5 bases). CDR1 MNHEY and CDR2 SVGAGI come from the germline V gene. The CDR3 is made up of 11 amino acids. V was cut by 7 bases and J by 6 bases, with 9 bases left in between. This chain's CDR3 is CASIQGSEAFF. Written as DNA, the CDR3 is TGTGCCAGCATCCAGGGTTCTGAAGCTTTCTTT.

This clone appeared a single time. The chain is built from TRBV27 and TRBJ1-2, with D possibly matching TRBD1 (5 bases). The ends were cut back, 6 bases at V and 4 bases at J, with 15 bases in the middle. Germline V lookup: CDR1 MNHEY, CDR2 SMNVEV (reference sequence). The CDR3 runs to 14 residues. CDR3 in amino acids: CASRPGLNLYGYTF. CDR3 nucleotides: TGTGCCAGCAGGCCGGGACTAAACCTCTATGGCTACACCTTC.

The rearrangement uses TRBV27 and TRBJ1-5; a weak D match, TRBD1 (6 bases). With 5 bases removed from V and 3 bases from J, the gap between germline ends came to 14 bases. This CDR3 is 15 amino acids long. From germline, CDR1 is MNHEY and CDR2 SMNVEV (reference sequence). Here the CDR3 reads CASSTRDTYNQPQHF. The CDR3 nucleotides read TGTGCCAGCAGTACCCGGGACACCTACAATCAGCCCCAGCATTTT.

This sequence joins TRBV4-3 and TRBJ1-2, with 7 bases matching TRBD1. Per germline, CDR1 LGHNA and CDR2 YSLEER. V trimming: 0 bases; J trimming: 8 bases; junction bases outside the gene matches: 15. This CDR3 is built from 17 residues. DNA for the CDR3: TGCGCCAGCAGCCAAGATCTTAAAGACAGGGCCTTCGGGGGCTACACCTTC. Translation gives CASSQDLKDRAFGGYTF.

V and J are TRBV15 and TRBJ2-1; TRBD1 is a possible D gene (6 bases). CDR1 and CDR2 (germline): LNHNV, YYDKDF (reference sequence). Trimming removed 0 bases at V and 5 bases at J, with 14 bases between. There are 16 residues in the CDR3. CDR3 in amino acids: CATSRDMDSIDNEQFF. The CDR3 nucleotides are TGTGCCACCAGCAGAGATATGGACAGTATTGACAATGAGCAGTTCTTC.

This chain uses TRBV25-1 with TRBJ1-1; tentative D call: TRBD1 (6 bases). The CDR3 has 15 amino acids. V was shortened by 3 bases and J by 5 bases, with 16 bases between the two germline ends. Germline loops: CDR1 MGHDK, CDR2 SYGVNS. The CDR3 bases are TGTGCCAGCAGTGACGGGACACCGACGGGGACTGAAGCTTTCTTT. Residues: CASSDGTPTGTEAFF.

The chain joins TRBV27 to TRBJ2-7, with D possibly TRBD2 on 6 matching bases. V was trimmed by 0 bases and J by 2 bases, leaving 11 bases between them. Germline V gene data show CDR1 as MNHEY and CDR2 as SMNVEV (reference sequence). The CDR3 totals 15 residues. This CDR3 is CASSLSAAGPYEQYF. For the CDR3, the DNA is TGTGCCAGCAGTTTATCGGCCGCGGGGCCCTACGAGCAGTACTTC.

This clone has a handful of counts. J is TRBJ1-1 and V is TRBV28, with TRBD1 identical over 7 bases. The CDR3 runs to 12 residues. Unmatched junction bases numbered 5, after V lost 6 bases and J lost 7 bases. Germline lookup yields CDR1 MDHEN and CDR2 SYDVKM. The CDR3: CASRRQGGEAFF. CDR3 DNA: TGTGCCAGCAGACGACAGGGTGGTGAAGCTTTCTTT.

The chain employs TRBV10-3 and TRBJ1-2; a possible D gene is TRBD1 (5 bases). Germline V lookup: CDR1 ENHRY, CDR2 SYGVKD. V dropped 3 bases and J dropped 6 bases, with 11 bases sitting between them. The CDR3 has 13 residues. CDR3 sequence (DNA): TGTGCCATCAGTGAACAGGTAATCGATGGCTACACCTTC. The encoded protein is CAISEQVIDGYTF.

The chain combines TRBV10-2 with TRBJ1-1; 7 bases fit TRBD1. Germline CDR1 is WSHSY and CDR2 is SAAADI. The CDR3 totals 14 residues. The V and J ends lost 4 bases and 7 bases, in that order; junction bases with no gene match: 9. In DNA form, the CDR3 reads TGCGCCAGCAGTGCCCAACAGGGGTCTGGTGAAGCTTTCTTT. Translation gives CASSAQQGSGEAFF.

The J gene is TRBJ1-2, the V gene TRBV6-5; no firm D call. The germline gives CDR1 MNHEY, CDR2 SVGAGI. This CDR3 region has 15 residues. The V end was cut by 0 bases, the J end by 2 bases, with 10 bases between. CDR3 amino acids: CASSYSWSGNYGYTF. CDR3 in DNA: TGTGCCAGCAGTTACTCCTGGTCAGGCAACTATGGCTACACCTTC.

This chain links TRBV27 with TRBJ2-3; TRBD1 matches at 10 bases. Germline V gene data show CDR1 as MNHEY and CDR2 as SMNVEV (reference sequence). With V trimmed by 3 bases and J by 3 bases, 6 bases remained unmatched. The CDR3 is made up of 16 amino acids. The CDR3 region is CASSFGRDRGTDTQYF. The CDR3, as DNA: TGTGCCAGCAGTTTTGGTAGGGACAGGGGTACAGATACGCAGTATTTT.

This clone showed up just once. The chain uses TRBV13 and TRBJ2-1; 11 bases line up with TRBD2. There are 15 residues in the CDR3. V lost 2 bases, J lost 5 bases, and 2 bases stayed unmatched. Germline assignment: CDR1 PRHDT and CDR2 FYEKMQ (reference sequence). The CDR3 here is CASSLKLAGDNEQFF. The CDR3 bases are TGTGCCAGCAGCTTAAAACTAGCGGGGGACAATGAGCAGTTCTTC.

CDR3 sequence: CASSQYTAGNEQFF. The CDR3 DNA reads as TGCGCCAGCAGCCAGTATACAGCGGGGAATGAGCAGTTCTTC. The chain couples TRBV4-1 to TRBJ2-1; 7 bases fit TRBD2. Germline lookup yields CDR1 MGHRA and CDR2 YSYEKL. The CDR3 is 14 residues long. V was pared by 3 bases and J by 7 bases, with 6 bases of the junction left unmatched.

This chain connects TRBV10-3 to TRBJ2-1, with D possibly being TRBD2 (5 bases). With 4 bases removed from V and 4 bases from J, the gap between germline ends came to 14 bases. CDR1 is ENHRY, CDR2 SYGVKD, per germline. This CDR3 contains 15 residues. In DNA, the CDR3 is TGTGCCATCAGTGGAGCGGATACCGGATACAATGAGCAGTTCTTC. This codes for CAISGADTGYNEQFF.

The rearrangement links TRBV2 to TRBJ1-1; no firm D call. The germline V gene encodes CDR1 SNHLY and CDR2 FYNNEI. The CDR3 spans 14 residues. V lost 3 bases and J lost 4, with 12 bases in between. The CDR3: CASSDWSPGTEAFF. CDR3 bases: TGTGCCAGCAGTGATTGGTCACCGGGCACTGAAGCTTTCTTT.

This rearrangement joins TRBV6-5 to TRBJ1-1; D may be TRBD1 (5 bases). Germline V CDR1 and CDR2: MNHEY, SVGAGI. This CDR3 is built from 12 residues. V shed 5 bases and J shed 6 bases, with 10 bases lying between them. The CDR3 reads CASSKTVSEAFF. DNA for the CDR3: TGTGCCAGCAGTAAGACAGTCTCTGAAGCTTTCTTT.

The J gene is TRBJ1-1, the V gene TRBV29-1; D is unclear. The germline gives CDR1 SQVTM, CDR2 ANQGSEA. The V end was cut by 6 bases, the J end by 5 bases, with 16 bases between. The CDR3 spans 13 residues. CDR3 in DNA: TGCAGCGTCGGTAGCCTGAGAGGGACTGAAGCTTTCTTT. It specifies CSVGSLRGTEAFF.

The J gene is TRBJ1-2, the V gene TRBV18; TRBD1 agrees at 10 bases. The CDR3 contains 16 residues. J lost 4 bases, V lost 3 bases, and 8 bases had no gene match. Germline CDR1 KGHSH, CDR2 LQKENI. CDR3 sequence: CASSPRQGAFLYGYTF. The CDR3 nucleotides read TGTGCCAGCTCACCTAGACAGGGGGCCTTTCTCTATGGCTACACCTTC.

The chain joins TRBV27 to TRBJ2-7, with D perhaps matching TRBD1 (5 bases). The CDR3 consists of 12 residues. Germline lookup yields CDR1 MNHEY and CDR2 SMNVEV (reference sequence). V lost 3 bases to trimming and J lost 4 bases, with 7 bases between them. The DNA for the CDR3 is TGTGCCAGCAGTTTCAAGGGGTACGAGCAGTACTTC. Protein product: CASSFKGYEQYF.

This chain uses TRBV19 with TRBJ1-4; 7 nucleotides match TRBD1. From germline, CDR1 is LNHDA and CDR2 SQIVND (reference sequence). The CDR3 is made up of 15 amino acids. V lost 5 bases, J lost 5 bases, and 8 bases stayed unmatched. CDR3 DNA sequence: TGTGCCAGTAGTCCCGGGACAGCCCACAATGAAAAACTGTTTTTT. Its protein product is CASSPGTAHNEKLFF.

The table lists this clone with a few counts. The sample holds other DNA sequences that translate to the same CDR3. The genes are TRBV7-2 and TRBJ2-6, with TRBD1 matching 8 bases. Unmatched junction bases numbered 6, after V lost 5 bases and J lost 0 bases. This CDR3 comprises 17 residues. In germline, CDR1 is SGHTA, CDR2 FQGNSA. The CDR3 DNA sequence: TGTGCCAGCAGCCCTGGGACAGGAAGCTCTGGGGCCAACGTCCTGACTTTC. Protein: CASSPGTGSSGANVLTF.

The V and J genes are TRBV7-9 and TRBJ1-2; 12 bases align to TRBD1. The CDR3 loop spans 15 amino acids. J lost 7 bases, V lost 5 bases, and 8 bases had no gene match. CDR1 and CDR2 (germline): SEHNR, FQNEAQ (reference sequence). The CDR3 nucleotides read TGTGCCAGCAGCGGTCCGGGACAGGGGGCGGGTGGCTACACCTTC. Translating gives CASSGPGQGAGGYTF.